A single sample is the source of the 30 T cell receptor beta chains below, sequenced in a study of identical twins. TCRdb reprocessed the 5' RACE reads with MiXCR, giving one entry per CDR3 protein. The data hold roughly 1.6 million distinct CDR3 sequences, with less than 40% observed a single time. The sample consisted of cord blood. All receptors derive from a newborn girl in good health.

The CDR3 coding sequence is TGTGCCAGCAGACGACAGGGAGTGAATACCTCTGGGGCCAACGTCCTGACTTTC. It encodes CASRRQGVNTSGANVLTF. The chain employs TRBV6-1 and TRBJ2-6, with 7 bases lining up with TRBD1. CDR3 length: 18 residues. Germline loops: CDR1 MNHNS, CDR2 SASEGT. V was pared by 6 bases and J by 0 bases, with 11 bases of the junction left unmatched.

The chain couples TRBV10-3 to TRBJ2-3; 10 bases agree with TRBD2. With 6 bases clipped from V and 5 bases from J, the junction kept 5 bases outside the gene matches. Germline V gene sequence: CDR1 ENHRY, CDR2 SYGVKD. The CDR3 extends over 14 amino acids. CDR3 nucleotides: TGTGCCATCAGGGGGACTAGCGAGGGAGATACGCAGTATTTT. Protein: CAIRGTSEGDTQYF.

This clonotype was detected only a few times. The chain is built from TRBV10-3 and TRBJ1-2; 7 positions agree with TRBD1. Germline V CDR1 and CDR2: ENHRY, SYGVKD. J was trimmed by 0 bases and V by 10 bases; bases with no gene match: 11. The CDR3 consists of 15 residues. In nucleotides, the CDR3 is TGTGCCAGCCAGGGGGGCGTACCCCCTAACTATGGCTACACCTTC. Residues: CASQGGVPPNYGYTF.

This clonotype appeared a few times. The V call is TRBV7-9, the J call TRBJ2-3, with a possible D match to TRBD2 (6 bases). This CDR3 spans 15 amino acids. Germline CDR1 reads SEHNR; CDR2 reads FQNEAQ (reference sequence). V lost 5 bases, J lost 2 bases, and 14 bases lay in between. CDR3 sequence: CASSTPLAVTDTQYF. The DNA of the CDR3 is TGTGCCAGCAGCACGCCACTAGCCGTCACAGATACGCAGTATTTT.

This clonotype turned up a few times. The rearrangement joins TRBV20-1 to TRBJ2-1, with 10 bases identical to TRBD1. V gave up 1 base and J gave up 4 bases; unmatched junction bases: 10. CDR3 size: 17 residues. CDR1 is DFQATT and CDR2 is SNEGSKA in the germline V gene (reference sequence). CDR3 loop: CSARVFSTGQGYNEQFF. CDR3 nucleotide sequence: TGCAGTGCTAGAGTTTTCTCTACGGGACAGGGGTACAATGAGCAGTTCTTC.

On this clonotype itself: A far larger clone is only one base removed, so a read error is likely. The chain recombines TRBV12-3 or TRBV12-4 with TRBJ2-3; D gene ambiguous. CDR3 length equals 12 residues. The CDR3 DNA reads as TGTGCCAGCAGTTTTCCCACAGATGCGCAGTATTTT. It translates to CASSFPTDAQYF.

In regard to this clonotype: A read error may account for a junction end that differs from germline. V is TRBV27 and J is TRBJ1-6; D is unclear. Germline CDR1 and CDR2: MNHEY and SMNVEV (reference sequence). The CDR3 runs 17 residues. The CDR3 coding sequence is TGTGCCAGCAGTTTATCGCCGGTTAGCTCCTATAATTCACCCCCCCACTTT. Translation: CASSLSPVSSYNSPPHF.

This clonotype was recorded many times. The J gene is TRBJ2-3, the V gene TRBV2; D gene unclear. Germline V gene lookup returns CDR1 SNHLY and CDR2 FYNNEI. The V end was cut by 2 bases, the J end by 7 bases, with 10 bases between. CDR3 length: 13 residues. Written as DNA, the CDR3 is TGTGCCAGCAGTGAACATAGAATATATACGCAGTATTTT. Protein product: CASSEHRIYTQYF.

The rearrangement uses TRBV28 and TRBJ2-6, with TRBD2 identical over 8 bases. CDR3 length: 16 residues. J was trimmed by 2 bases and V by 4 bases; bases with no gene match: 4. The germline V gene encodes CDR1 MDHEN and CDR2 SYDVKM. This chain's CDR3 is CASSSLTSAGANVLTF. The CDR3 DNA is TGTGCCAGCAGTTCACTGACTAGCGCTGGGGCCAACGTCCTGACTTTC.

The sample holds a few counts of this clonotype. J is TRBJ2-1 and V is TRBV11-3; 10 nucleotides line up with TRBD2. V dropped 3 bases and J dropped 6; count of bases not matched to a gene: 5. CDR1 SGHNT and CDR2 YENEEA come from the germline V gene. The CDR3 has 15 amino acids. CDR3 bases: TGTGCCAGCAGCTTTTCTAGCGGGGGCCGCAATGAGCAGTTCTTC. It specifies CASSFSSGGRNEQFF.

This clonotype was seen more than once but under ten times. The rearrangement links TRBV6-6 to TRBJ2-5; tentatively, D is TRBD1 or TRBD2 (5 bases each). The germline CDR1 and CDR2 sequences are MNHNY and SVGAGI (reference sequence). The CDR3 totals 15 residues. The germline V and J ends were trimmed by 0 bases and 3 bases, with 11 bases remaining between them. The CDR3 protein is CASSYSSRGEETQYF. CDR3 coding DNA: TGTGCCAGCAGTTACTCGTCTAGAGGGGAAGAGACCCAGTACTTC.

This chain joins TRBV5-1 and TRBJ2-3, with 11 bases lining up with TRBD2. Germline V CDR1 and CDR2: SGHRS, YFSETQ. The CDR3 has 16 residues. The V segment lost 3 bases and the J segment 2 bases; nucleotides outside the gene matches: 5. CDR3 nucleotides: TGCGCCAGCAGCTCGACTAGCGGGGCCCCCACAGATACGCAGTATTTT. Protein product: CASSSTSGAPTDTQYF.

There are a few counts of this clonotype. The chain uses TRBV29-1 and TRBJ2-5, with 11 bases fitting TRBD2. V shed 6 bases and J 5 bases; nucleotides not matched to a gene: 2. The CDR3 is 12 amino acids. Germline assignment: CDR1 SQVTM and CDR2 ANQGSEA. CDR3: CSVRTSGETQYF. DNA of the CDR3: TGCAGCGTGCGGACTAGCGGGGAGACCCAGTACTTC.

This rearrangement joins TRBV19 to TRBJ2-3; 8 bases are shared with TRBD1. The CDR3 is 14 residues long. Germline values: CDR1 LNHDA, CDR2 SQIVND (reference sequence). V gave up 2 bases and J gave up 4 bases; unmatched junction bases: 2. Written as DNA, the CDR3 is TGTGCCAGTAGTATATTGGACAGGGCAGATACGCAGTATTTT. This sequence encodes CASSILDRADTQYF.

The rearrangement uses TRBV6-6 and TRBJ1-5; possible D gene TRBD1, 6 bases. CDR1 MNHNY and CDR2 SVGAGI come from the germline V gene (reference sequence). The V end lost 7 bases, the J end lost 0 bases, and 10 bases lay between the germline ends. CDR3 length: 14 residues. The CDR3 DNA reads as TGTGCCAGCAAAGGGGGTTATAGCAATCAGCCCCAGCATTTT. It is translated as CASKGGYSNQPQHF.

The rearrangement uses TRBV6-1 and TRBJ2-1; 9 nucleotides align to TRBD1. The V and J ends lost 4 bases and 6 bases, in that order; junction bases with no gene match: 7. CDR3 length: 15 amino acids. The germline V gene has CDR1 MNHNS and CDR2 SASEGT. The DNA of the CDR3 is TGTGCCAGCAGTGTGGGGACAGGGTTTTTCAATGAGCAGTTCTTC. Translating it yields CASSVGTGFFNEQFF.

In this sample, this clonotype turned up a few times. The chain couples TRBV10-3 to TRBJ1-4; D gene uncertain. The ends were cut back, 7 bases at V and 4 bases at J, with 10 bases in the middle. The CDR3 covers 13 residues. Germline CDR1 reads ENHRY; CDR2 reads SYGVKD. CDR3: CAIKAVLNEKLFF. CDR3 coding DNA: TGTGCCATCAAGGCCGTGCTTAATGAAAAACTGTTTTTT.

The V and J genes are TRBV29-1 and TRBJ2-5, with D uncertain. CDR1 SQVTM and CDR2 ANQGSEA come from the germline V gene. CDR3 length: 12 amino acids. The ends were cut back, 8 bases at V and 4 bases at J, with 14 bases in the middle. CDR3 in amino acids: CSYQASLETQYF. CDR3 sequence (DNA): TGCAGCTATCAGGCCTCCTTAGAGACCCAGTACTTC.

This clonotype was recorded a few times. The chain couples TRBV20-1 to TRBJ2-5; D remains ambiguous. The J call may be incorrect, as the DNA end agrees better with TRBJ2-7. Germline loops: CDR1 DFQATT, CDR2 SNEGSKA (reference sequence). This CDR3 spans 15 amino acids. CDR3 in amino acids: CSASPAPRPGYEQYF. CDR3 nucleotides: TGCAGTGCAAGCCCTGCGCCGCGACCCGGCTACGAGCAGTACTTC.

V usage is TRBV9 and J usage is TRBJ2-5, with 7 bases matching TRBD2. CDR1 is SGDLS and CDR2 is YYNGEE in the germline V gene. The ends lost 1 base at V and 3 bases at J; junction bases unmatched: 6. The CDR3 consists of 15 residues. CDR3 nucleotides: TGTGCCAGCAGCGTATTCGGTGGGAGGGAAGAGACCCAGTACTTC. Translation: CASSVFGGREETQYF.

The V gene is TRBV5-1, the J gene TRBJ1-2; possible D gene TRBD1, 6 bases. CDR1 is SGHRS and CDR2 is YFSETQ in the germline V gene. Trimming stripped 0 bases from V and 0 bases from J, with 12 bases between. CDR3 length: 16 amino acids. CDR3 nucleotides: TGCGCCAGCAGCTTGGCCTCGGGACACCCTAACTATGGCTACACCTTC. It codes for CASSLASGHPNYGYTF.

On this clonotype: At one boundary the junction diverges from the germline segment, which might be a read error. CDR3 region: CTSSVALTNTEAFF. In DNA, the CDR3 is TGTACCAGCAGCGTAGCGCTCACGAACACTGAAGCTTTCTTT. V is TRBV9 and J is TRBJ1-1; D is undetermined. The CDR3 contains 14 residues. The germline gives CDR1 SGDLS, CDR2 YYNGEE.

The CDR3: CASSQVHMGAKNEKLFF. CDR3 DNA sequence: TGTGCCAGCAGCCAAGTGCATATGGGGGCTAAAAATGAAAAACTGTTTTTT. The rearrangement links TRBV3-1 to TRBJ1-4, with a tentative D call TRBD1 (6 bases). Germline V gene lookup returns CDR1 LGHDT and CDR2 YNNKEL (reference sequence). Deletions cut 1 base from V and 5 bases from J, with 17 bases between. The CDR3 has 17 residues.

This clonotype occurred once. This chain connects TRBV2 to TRBJ2-7, with 11 bases matching TRBD2. The DNA matches TRBJ2-5 better at its end, which makes the J call doubtful. Germline V gene sequence: CDR1 SNHLY, CDR2 FYNNEI. The CDR3 has 15 amino acids. CDR3 sequence reads: CATKGELAGEKTQYF. The CDR3 DNA reads TGTGCCACCAAGGGGGAACTAGCGGGGGAAAAGACCCAGTACTTC.

The chain employs TRBV28 and TRBJ2-7, with D possibly TRBD2 on 5 matching bases. Trimming removed 4 bases from V and 0 bases from J, with 13 bases in between. Germline V gives CDR1 MDHEN, CDR2 SYDVKM. This CDR3 contains 15 residues. The chain's CDR3 is CASSSTAVSSYEQYF. CDR3 DNA sequence: TGTGCCAGCAGTTCCACAGCGGTTAGCTCCTACGAGCAGTACTTC.

Here the CDR3 reads CSARLAAEQFF. CDR3 coding DNA: TGCAGTGCTAGACTAGCGGCTGAGCAGTTCTTC. This chain connects TRBV20-1 to TRBJ2-1, with 7 positions matching TRBD2. The CDR3 has 11 amino acids. V was pared by 2 bases and J by 9 bases, with 1 base of the junction left unmatched. Germline CDR1 reads DFQATT; CDR2 reads SNEGSKA (reference sequence).

In this sample, this clonotype turned up a few times. The rearrangement joins TRBV20-1 to TRBJ2-7; 8 nucleotides align to TRBD1. The V and J ends lost 6 bases and 4 bases, in that order; junction bases with no gene match: 5. The germline CDR1 and CDR2 sequences are DFQATT and SNEGSKA (reference sequence). This CDR3 has 12 amino acids. For the CDR3, the DNA is TGCAGTGCATGGACAGGGACATACGAGCAGTACTTC. Translating gives CSAWTGTYEQYF.

In this sample, this clonotype turned up a few times. J is TRBJ2-5 and V is TRBV29-1; TRBD1 matches at 8 bases. CDR1 is SQVTM, CDR2 ANQGSEA, per germline. V lost 5 bases, J lost 5 bases, and 4 bases stayed unmatched. CDR3 length: 12 residues. CDR3 bases: TGCAGCGTTTGGACAGGGCACGAGACCCAGTACTTC. Translation: CSVWTGHETQYF.

This clonotype came up a few times. This chain uses TRBV13 with TRBJ1-4; D may be TRBD1 (6 bases). CDR3 length: 14 residues. Per the germline V gene, CDR1 is PRHDT and CDR2 is FYEKMQ (reference sequence). Trimming stripped 2 bases from V and 7 bases from J, with 11 bases between. CDR3 DNA sequence: TGTGCCAGCAGCTTACTCGACAGGTCTGAAAAACTGTTTTTT. Protein product: CASSLLDRSEKLFF.

The chain couples TRBV19 to TRBJ2-1; TRBD2 matches at 9 bases. Per the germline V gene, CDR1 is LNHDA and CDR2 is SQIVND (reference sequence). V was clipped by 1 base and J by 7 bases; unmatched bases: 2. The CDR3 sequence is 14 residues long. Here the CDR3 DNA reads TGTGCCAGTAGTATAGGCGGGAGGGTAAATGAGCAGTTCTTC. This sequence encodes CASSIGGRVNEQFF. Filled out from reference TRBV19 and TRBJ2-1, the complete variable domain reads DGGITQSPKYLFRKEGQNVTLSCEQNLNHDAMYWYRQDPGQGLRLIYYSQIVNDFQKGDIAEGYSVSREKKESFPLTVTSAQKNPTAFYLCASSIGGRVNEQFFGPGTRLTVL.